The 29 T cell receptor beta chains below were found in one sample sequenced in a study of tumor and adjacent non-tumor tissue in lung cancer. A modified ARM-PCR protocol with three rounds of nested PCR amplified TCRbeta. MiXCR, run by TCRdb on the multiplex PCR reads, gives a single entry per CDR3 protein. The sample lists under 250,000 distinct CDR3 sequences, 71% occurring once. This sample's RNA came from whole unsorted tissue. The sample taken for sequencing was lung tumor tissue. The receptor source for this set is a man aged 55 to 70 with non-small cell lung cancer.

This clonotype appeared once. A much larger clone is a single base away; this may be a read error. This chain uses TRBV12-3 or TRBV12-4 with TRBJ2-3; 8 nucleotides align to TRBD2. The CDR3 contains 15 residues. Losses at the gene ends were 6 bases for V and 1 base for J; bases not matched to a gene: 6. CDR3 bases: TGTGCCAGCAGAACCGTGACTAGCGGCACAGATACGCAGTATTTT. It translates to CASRTVTSGTDTQYF.

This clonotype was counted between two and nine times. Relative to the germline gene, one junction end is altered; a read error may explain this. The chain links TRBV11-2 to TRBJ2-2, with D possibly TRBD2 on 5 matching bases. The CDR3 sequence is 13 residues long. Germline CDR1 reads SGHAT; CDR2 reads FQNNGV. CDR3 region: CASSLDANGELFF. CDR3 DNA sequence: TGTGCCAGCAGCTTAGATGCGAACGGGGAGCTATTTTTT.

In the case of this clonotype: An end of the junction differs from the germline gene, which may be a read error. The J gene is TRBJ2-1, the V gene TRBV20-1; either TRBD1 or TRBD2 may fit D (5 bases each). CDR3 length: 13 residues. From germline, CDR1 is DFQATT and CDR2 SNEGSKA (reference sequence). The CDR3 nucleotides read TGCAGTTCTAGAGGGGCCCATGCACAAGAGCAGTTCTTC. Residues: CSSRGAHAQEQFF.

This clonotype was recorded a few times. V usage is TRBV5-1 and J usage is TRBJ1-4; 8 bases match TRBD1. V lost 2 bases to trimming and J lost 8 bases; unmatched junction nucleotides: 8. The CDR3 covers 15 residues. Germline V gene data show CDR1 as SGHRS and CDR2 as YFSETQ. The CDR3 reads CASSLTDREDEKLFF. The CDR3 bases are TGCGCCAGCAGCTTAACGGACAGGGAGGACGAAAAACTGTTTTTT.

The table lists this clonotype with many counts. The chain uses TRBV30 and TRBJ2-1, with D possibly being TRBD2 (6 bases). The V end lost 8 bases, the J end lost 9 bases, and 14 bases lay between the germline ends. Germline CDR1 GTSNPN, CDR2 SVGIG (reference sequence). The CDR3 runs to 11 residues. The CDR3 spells CAHGTGVEQFF. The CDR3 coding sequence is TGTGCCCACGGGACTGGTGTTGAGCAGTTCTTC.

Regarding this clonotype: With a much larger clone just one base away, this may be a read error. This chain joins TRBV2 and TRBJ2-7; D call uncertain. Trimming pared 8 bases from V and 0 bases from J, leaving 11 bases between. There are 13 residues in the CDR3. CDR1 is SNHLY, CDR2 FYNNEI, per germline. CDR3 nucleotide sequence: TGTGCCAGCGAGGTGGACGTCTCCTACGAGCAGTACTTC. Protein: CASEVDVSYEQYF.

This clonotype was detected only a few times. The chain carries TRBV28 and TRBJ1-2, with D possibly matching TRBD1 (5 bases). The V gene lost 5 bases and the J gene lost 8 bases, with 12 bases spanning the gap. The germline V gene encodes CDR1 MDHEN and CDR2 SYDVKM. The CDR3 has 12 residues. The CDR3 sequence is CASSAGTLGYTF. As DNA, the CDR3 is TGTGCCAGCAGTGCGGGGACGCTCGGCTACACCTTC.

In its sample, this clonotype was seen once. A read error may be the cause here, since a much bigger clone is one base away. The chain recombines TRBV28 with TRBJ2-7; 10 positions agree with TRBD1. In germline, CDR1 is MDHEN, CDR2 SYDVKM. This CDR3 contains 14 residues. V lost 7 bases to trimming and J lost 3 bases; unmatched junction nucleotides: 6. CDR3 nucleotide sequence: TGTGCCAGCAACTTAGACAGGGGGCGCTACGAGCAGTACTTC. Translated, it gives CASNLDRGRYEQYF.

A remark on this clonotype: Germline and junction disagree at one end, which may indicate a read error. CDR3 sequence: CANSHKGSGQPQHF. DNA of the CDR3: TGTGCCAACAGCCACAAGGGATCAGGGCAGCCCCAGCATTTT. The gene calls are TRBV5-5 and TRBJ1-5; possible D gene TRBD1, 5 bases. This CDR3 comprises 14 residues. Germline CDR1 SGHKS, CDR2 YYEKEE (reference sequence).

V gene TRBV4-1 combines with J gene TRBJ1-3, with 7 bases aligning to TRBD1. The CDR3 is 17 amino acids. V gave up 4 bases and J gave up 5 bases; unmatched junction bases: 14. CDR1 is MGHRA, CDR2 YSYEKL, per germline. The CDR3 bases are TGCGCCAGCAGCCGAAGAAGCGAGGGGGCGTTAAGAAACACCATATATTTT. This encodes CASSRRSEGALRNTIYF.

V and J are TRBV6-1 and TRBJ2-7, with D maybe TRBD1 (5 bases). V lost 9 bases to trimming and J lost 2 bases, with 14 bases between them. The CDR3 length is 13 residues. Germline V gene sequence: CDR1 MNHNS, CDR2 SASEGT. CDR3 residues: CASSRQGPYEQYF. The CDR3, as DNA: TGTGCCAGTAGTCGGCAGGGTCCCTACGAGCAGTACTTC.

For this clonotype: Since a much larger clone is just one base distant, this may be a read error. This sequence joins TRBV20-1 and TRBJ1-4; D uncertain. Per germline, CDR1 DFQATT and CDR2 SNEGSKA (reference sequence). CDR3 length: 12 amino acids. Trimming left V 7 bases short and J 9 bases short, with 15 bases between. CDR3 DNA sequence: TGCAGTGGGAGGTGGGGAAATAAAAAACTGTTTTTT. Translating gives CSGRWGNKKLFF.

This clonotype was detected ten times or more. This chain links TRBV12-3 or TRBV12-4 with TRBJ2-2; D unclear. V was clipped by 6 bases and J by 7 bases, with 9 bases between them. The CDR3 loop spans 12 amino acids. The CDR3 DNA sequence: TGTGCCAGCAGATACAGCGACGGGGAGCTGTTTTTT. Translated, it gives CASRYSDGELFF.

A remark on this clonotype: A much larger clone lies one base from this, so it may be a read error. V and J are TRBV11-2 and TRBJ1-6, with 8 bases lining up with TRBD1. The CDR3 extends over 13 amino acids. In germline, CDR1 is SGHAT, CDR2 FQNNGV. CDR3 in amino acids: CATDRGTNSLLHF. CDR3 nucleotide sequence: TGTGCCACCGACAGGGGTACCAATTCACTCCTCCACTTT.

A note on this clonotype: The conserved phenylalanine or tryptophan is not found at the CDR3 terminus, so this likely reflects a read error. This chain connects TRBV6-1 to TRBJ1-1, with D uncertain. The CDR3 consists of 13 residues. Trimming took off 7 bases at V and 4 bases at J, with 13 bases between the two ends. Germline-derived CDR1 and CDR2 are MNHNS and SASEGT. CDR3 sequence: CASTREVRTEAFS. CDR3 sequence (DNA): TGTGCCAGCACCCGGGAAGTTCGCACTGAAGCTTTCTCT.

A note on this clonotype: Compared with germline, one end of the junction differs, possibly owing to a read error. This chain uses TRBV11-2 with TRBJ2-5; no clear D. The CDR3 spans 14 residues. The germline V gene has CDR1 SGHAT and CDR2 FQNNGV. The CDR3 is CDSSLVDLQETQYF. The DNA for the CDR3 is TGTGACAGCAGCTTAGTAGATCTCCAAGAGACCCAGTACTTC.

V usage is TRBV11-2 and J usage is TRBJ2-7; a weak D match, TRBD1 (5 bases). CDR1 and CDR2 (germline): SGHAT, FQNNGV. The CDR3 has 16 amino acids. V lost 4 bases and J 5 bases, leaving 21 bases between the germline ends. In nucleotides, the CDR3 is TGTGCCAGCAGCTCGAGGATAGCAGGGATTGTCAACGAGCAGTACTTC. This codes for CASSSRIAGIVNEQYF.

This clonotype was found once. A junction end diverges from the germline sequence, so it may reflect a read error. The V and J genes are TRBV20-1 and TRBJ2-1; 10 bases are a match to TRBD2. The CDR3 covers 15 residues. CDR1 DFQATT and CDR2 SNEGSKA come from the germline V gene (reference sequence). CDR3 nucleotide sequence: TGCAGTGCTAGAGAGGGTAGCGGGAGGAGCGATGAGCACTTCTTC. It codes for CSAREGSGRSDEHFF.

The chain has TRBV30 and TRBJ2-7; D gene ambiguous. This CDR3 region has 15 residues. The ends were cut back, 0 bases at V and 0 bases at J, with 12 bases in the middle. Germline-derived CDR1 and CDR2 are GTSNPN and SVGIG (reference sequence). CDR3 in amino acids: CAWSVPPDSSYEQYF. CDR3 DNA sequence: TGTGCCTGGAGTGTACCTCCGGATAGCTCCTACGAGCAGTACTTC.

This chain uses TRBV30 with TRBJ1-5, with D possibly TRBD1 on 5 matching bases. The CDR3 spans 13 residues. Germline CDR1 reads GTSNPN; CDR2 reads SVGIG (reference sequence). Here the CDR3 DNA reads TGTCTCTGGAGCAGGGAGAGCAATCAGCCCCAGCATTTT. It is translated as CLWSRESNQPQHF.

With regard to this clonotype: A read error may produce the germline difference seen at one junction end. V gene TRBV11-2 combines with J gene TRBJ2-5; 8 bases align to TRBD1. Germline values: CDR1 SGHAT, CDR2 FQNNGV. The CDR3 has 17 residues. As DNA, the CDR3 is TGTGCCATCAGCTTAGGAATTAGTCAGGGGGCCGGAAAGACCCAGTACTTC. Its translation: CAISLGISQGAGKTQYF.

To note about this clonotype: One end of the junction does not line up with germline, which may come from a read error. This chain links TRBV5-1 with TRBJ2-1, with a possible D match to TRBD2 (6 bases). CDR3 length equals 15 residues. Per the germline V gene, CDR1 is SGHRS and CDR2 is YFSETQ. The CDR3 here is CASRLSAGNYNEQFF. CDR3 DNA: TGTGCCAGCAGATTGAGCGCGGGGAACTACAATGAGCAGTTCTTC.

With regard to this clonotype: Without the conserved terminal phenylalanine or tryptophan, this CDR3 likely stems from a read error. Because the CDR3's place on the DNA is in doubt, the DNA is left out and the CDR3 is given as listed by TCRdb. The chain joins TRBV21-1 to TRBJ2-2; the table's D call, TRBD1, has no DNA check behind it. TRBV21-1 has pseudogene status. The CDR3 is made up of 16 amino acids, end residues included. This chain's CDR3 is CASSKGDRGGTGELFY.

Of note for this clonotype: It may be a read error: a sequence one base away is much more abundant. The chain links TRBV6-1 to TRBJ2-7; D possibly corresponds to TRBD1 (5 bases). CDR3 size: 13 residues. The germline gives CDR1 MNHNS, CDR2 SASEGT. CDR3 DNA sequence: TGTGCCAGCAGTATTACAGGTACCTACGAGCTGTACTTC. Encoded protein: CASSITGTYELYF.

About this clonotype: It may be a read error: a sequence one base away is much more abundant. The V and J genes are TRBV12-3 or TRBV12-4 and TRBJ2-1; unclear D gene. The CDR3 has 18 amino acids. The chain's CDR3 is CASSFLPTGQSSYNGQFF. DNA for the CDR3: TGTGCCAGCAGTTTTCTTCCGACTGGCCAGAGCTCCTACAATGGGCAGTTCTTC.

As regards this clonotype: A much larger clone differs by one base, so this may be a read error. The chain's CDR3 is CSATPSRRASDTQYF. The DNA of the CDR3 is TGCAGTGCCACTCCTAGCAGGAGGGCCTCAGATACGCAGTATTTT. The gene calls are TRBV20-1 and TRBJ2-3; D may be TRBD2 (6 bases). CDR1 DFQATT and CDR2 SNEGSKA come from the germline V gene (reference sequence). V was clipped by 6 bases and J by 4 bases, with 20 bases between them. This CDR3 has 15 residues.

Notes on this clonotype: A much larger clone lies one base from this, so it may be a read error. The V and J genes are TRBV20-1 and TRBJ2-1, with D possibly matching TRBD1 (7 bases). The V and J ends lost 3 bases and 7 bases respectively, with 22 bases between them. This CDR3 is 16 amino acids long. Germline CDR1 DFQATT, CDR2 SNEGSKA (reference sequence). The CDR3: CSASMLPSEGANEQFF. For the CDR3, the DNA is TGCAGTGCTAGTATGTTGCCTAGCGAGGGGGCAAATGAGCAGTTCTTC.

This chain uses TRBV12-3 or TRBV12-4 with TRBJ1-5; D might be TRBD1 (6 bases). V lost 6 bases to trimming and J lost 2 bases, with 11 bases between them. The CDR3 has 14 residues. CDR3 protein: CASRQGGGNQPQHF. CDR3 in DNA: TGTGCCAGCAGACAGGGAGGTGGCAATCAGCCCCAGCATTTT.

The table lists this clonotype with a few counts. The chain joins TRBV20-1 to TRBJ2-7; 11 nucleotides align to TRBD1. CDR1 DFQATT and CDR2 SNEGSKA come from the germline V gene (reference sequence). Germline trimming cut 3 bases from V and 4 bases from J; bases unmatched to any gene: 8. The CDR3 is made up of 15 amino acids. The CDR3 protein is CSARTPDRGRYEQYF. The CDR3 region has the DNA TGCAGTGCTAGGACTCCGGACAGGGGGCGATACGAGCAGTACTTC.